The clone carrying this TCR beta chain showed up just a few times. CDR3 length equals 16 residues. Trimming left V 5 bases short and J 3 bases short, with 14 bases between. Germline CDR1 LNHDA, CDR2 SQIVND (reference sequence). The PCR employed 60 Vbeta primers together with 13 Jbeta primers. Some clones are missing from TCRdb's copy, which holds only in-frame ones; the method was immunoSEQ multiplex PCR. This table has approximately 140,000 clones, 55% to 75% appearing once. This entry comes from a study of cytomegalovirus exposure and HLA in healthy donors. The sample comprised PBMCs. The chain recombines TRBV19 with TRBJ1-6; D unclear. This receptor was obtained from a woman between 55 and 75 years old in good health and CMV-seropositive. This CDR3 is CASSPPINSYNSPLHF. As DNA, the CDR3 is TGTGCCAGTAGTCCGCCGATTAACAGCTATAATTCACCCCTCCACTTT.